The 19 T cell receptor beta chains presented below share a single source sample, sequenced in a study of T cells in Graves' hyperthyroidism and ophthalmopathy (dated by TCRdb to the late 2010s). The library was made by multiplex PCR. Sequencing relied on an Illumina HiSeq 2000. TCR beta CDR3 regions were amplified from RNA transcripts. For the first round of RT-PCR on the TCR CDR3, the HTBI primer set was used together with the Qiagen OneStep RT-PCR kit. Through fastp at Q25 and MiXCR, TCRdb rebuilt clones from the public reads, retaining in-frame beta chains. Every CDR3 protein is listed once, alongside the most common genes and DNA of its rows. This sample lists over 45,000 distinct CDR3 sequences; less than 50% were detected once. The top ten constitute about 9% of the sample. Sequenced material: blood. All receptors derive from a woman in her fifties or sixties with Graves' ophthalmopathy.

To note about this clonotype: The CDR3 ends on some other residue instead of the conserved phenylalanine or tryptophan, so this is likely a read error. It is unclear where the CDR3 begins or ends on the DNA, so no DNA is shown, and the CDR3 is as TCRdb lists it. This CDR3 reads CASSTLQPTNEKLLD. The chain recombines TRBV19 with TRBJ1-4. The CDR3 numbers 15 amino acids, ends counted. Germline loops: CDR1 LNHDA, CDR2 SQIVND (reference sequence).

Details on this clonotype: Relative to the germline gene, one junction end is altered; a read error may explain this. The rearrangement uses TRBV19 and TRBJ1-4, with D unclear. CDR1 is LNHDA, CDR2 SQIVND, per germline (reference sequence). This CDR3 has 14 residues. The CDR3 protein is CASSDARPGEKLSF. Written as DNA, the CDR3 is TGTGCCAGTAGTGACGCAAGGCCGGGTGAAAAACTGTCTTTT.

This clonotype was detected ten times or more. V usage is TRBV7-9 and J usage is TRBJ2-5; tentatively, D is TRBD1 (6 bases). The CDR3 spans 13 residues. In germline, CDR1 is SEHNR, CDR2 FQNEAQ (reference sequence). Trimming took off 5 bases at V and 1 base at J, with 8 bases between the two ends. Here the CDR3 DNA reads TGTGCCAGCAGCGAGGACAGCCAAGAGACCCAGTACTTC. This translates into CASSEDSQETQYF.

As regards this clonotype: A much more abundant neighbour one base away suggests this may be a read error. CDR3 loop: CASSFLWLAENTGELVF. The CDR3 nucleotides are TGTGCCAGCAGTTTTCTGTGGTTGGCGGAGAACACCGGGGAGCTGGTTTTT. This sequence joins TRBV2 and TRBJ2-2; possible D gene TRBD2, 5 bases. The CDR3 covers 17 residues. From germline, CDR1 is SNHLY and CDR2 FYNNEI.

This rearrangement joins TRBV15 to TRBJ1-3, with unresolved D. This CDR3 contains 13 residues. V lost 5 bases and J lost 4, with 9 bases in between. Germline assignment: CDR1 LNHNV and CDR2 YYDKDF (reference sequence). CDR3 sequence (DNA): TGTGCCACCAGCGCAATTTTGGGAAACACCATATATTTT. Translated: CATSAILGNTIYF.

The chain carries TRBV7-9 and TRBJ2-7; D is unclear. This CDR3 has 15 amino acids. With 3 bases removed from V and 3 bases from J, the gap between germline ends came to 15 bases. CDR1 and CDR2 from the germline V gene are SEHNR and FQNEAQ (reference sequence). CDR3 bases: TGTGCCAGCAGCTTGGGCCCGGACGGTTTCTACGAGCAGTACTTC. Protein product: CASSLGPDGFYEQYF.

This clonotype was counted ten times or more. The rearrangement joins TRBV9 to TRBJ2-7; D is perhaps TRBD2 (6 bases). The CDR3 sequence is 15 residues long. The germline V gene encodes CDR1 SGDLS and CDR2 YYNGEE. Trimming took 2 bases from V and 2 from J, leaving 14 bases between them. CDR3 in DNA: TGTGCCAGCAGCGTGAATAGCGGAACGCCCTACGAGCAGTACTTC. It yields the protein CASSVNSGTPYEQYF.

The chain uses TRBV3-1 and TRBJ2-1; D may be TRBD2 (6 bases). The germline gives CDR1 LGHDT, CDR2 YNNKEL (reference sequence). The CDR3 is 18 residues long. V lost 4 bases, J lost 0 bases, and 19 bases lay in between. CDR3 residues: CASSPLGPAGYSYNEQFF. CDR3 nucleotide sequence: TGTGCCAGCAGCCCGTTGGGCCCGGCGGGGTACTCCTACAATGAGCAGTTCTTC.

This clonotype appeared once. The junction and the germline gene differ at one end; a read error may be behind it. In nucleotides, the CDR3 is TGTGCCAGTAGTATAGGCGGAAGGGAGCGGGGCCTCTTC. It encodes CASSIGGRERGLF. V and J are TRBV19 and TRBJ2-1; 7 positions match TRBD2. CDR3 length: 13 amino acids. Germline CDR1 and CDR2: LNHDA and SQIVND (reference sequence).

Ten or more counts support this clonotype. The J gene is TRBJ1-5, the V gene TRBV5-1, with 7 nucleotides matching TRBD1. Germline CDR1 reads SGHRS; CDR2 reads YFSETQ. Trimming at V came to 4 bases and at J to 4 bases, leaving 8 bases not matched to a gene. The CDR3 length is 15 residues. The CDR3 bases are TGCGCCAGCAGCCCTAGACAGGGTCCTAATCAGCCCCAGCATTTT. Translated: CASSPRQGPNQPQHF.

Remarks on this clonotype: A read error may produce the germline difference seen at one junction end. The CDR3 nucleotides are TGTGTCATCCGTGGGACAGGGGACACTGAAGCTTGCTTT. Its protein product is CVIRGTGDTEACF. The chain is built from TRBV4-2 and TRBJ1-1; 10 bases align to TRBD1. Germline V gives CDR1 LGHNA, CDR2 YNFKEQ. The CDR3 length is 13 residues.

The chain's CDR3 is CASSWQEGAYEQYF. CDR3 bases: TGCGCCAGCAGTTGGCAGGAAGGGGCCTACGAGCAGTACTTC. This chain joins TRBV10-1 and TRBJ2-7, with TRBD1 as a possible D gene (5 bases). The length of the CDR3 is 14 residues. Germline V gene data show CDR1 as WNHNN and CDR2 as SYGVQD (reference sequence). V gave up 5 bases and J gave up 2 bases, with 13 bases separating them.

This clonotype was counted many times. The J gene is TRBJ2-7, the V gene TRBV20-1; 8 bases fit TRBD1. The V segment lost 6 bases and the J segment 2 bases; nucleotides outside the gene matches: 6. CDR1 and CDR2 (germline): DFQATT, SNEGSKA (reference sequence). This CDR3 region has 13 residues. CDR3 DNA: TGCAGTGCCACGGACAGGGAACCCTACGAGCAGTACTTC. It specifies CSATDREPYEQYF.

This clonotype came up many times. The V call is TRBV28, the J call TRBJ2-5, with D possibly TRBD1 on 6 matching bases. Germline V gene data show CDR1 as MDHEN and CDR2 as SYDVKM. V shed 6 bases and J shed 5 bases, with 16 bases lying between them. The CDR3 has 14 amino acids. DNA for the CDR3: TGTGCCAGCAGCGCACTACAGGGATTGGAGACCCAGTACTTC. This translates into CASSALQGLETQYF.

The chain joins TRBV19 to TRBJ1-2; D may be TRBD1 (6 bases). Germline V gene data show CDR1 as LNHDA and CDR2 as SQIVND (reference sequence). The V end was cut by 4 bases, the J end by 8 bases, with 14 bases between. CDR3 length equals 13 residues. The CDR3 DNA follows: TGTGCCAGTAGTAGCCGGGGGGCGTTGGGCTACACCTTC. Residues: CASSSRGALGYTF.

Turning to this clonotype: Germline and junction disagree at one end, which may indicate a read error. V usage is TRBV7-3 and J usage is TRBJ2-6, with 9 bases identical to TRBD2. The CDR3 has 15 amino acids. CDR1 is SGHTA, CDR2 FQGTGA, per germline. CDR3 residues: CASSLNVAGVNVLTF. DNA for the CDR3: TGTGCCAGCAGCTTAAATGTAGCGGGGGTCAACGTCCTGACTTTC.

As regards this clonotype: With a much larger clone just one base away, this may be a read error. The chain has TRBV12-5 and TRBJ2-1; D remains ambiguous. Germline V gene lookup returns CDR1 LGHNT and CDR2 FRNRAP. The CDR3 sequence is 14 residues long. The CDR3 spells CASTLGSAYNERFF. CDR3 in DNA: TGTGCCAGCACCCTGGGAAGCGCCTACAATGAGCGGTTCTTC. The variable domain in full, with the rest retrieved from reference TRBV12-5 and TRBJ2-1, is DARVTQTPRHKVTEMGQEVTMRCQPILGHNTVFWYRQTMMQGLELLAYFRNRAPLDDSGMPKDRFSAEMPDATLATLKIQPSEPRDSAVYFCASTLGSAYNERFFGPGTRLTVL.

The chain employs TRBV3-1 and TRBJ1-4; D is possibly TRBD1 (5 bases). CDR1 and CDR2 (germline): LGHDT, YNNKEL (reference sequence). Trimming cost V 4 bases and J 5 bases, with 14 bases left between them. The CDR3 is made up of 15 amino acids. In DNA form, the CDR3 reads TGTGCCAGCAGCCCTGGGTGGGGGATCAATGAAAAACTGTTTTTT. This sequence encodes CASSPGWGINEKLFF.

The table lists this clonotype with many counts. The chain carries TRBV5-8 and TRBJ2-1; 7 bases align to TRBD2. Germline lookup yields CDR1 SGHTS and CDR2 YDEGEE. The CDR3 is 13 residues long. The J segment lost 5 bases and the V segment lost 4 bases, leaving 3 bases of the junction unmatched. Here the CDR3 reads CASSRGDHNEQFF. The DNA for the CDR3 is TGTGCCAGCAGCCGGGGGGACCACAATGAGCAGTTCTTC. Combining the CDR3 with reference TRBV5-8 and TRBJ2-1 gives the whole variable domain EAGVTQSPTHLIKTRGQQATLRCSPISGHTSVYWYQQALGLGLQFLLWYDEGEERNRGNFPPRFSGRQFPNYSSELNVNALELEDSALYLCASSRGDHNEQFFGPGTRLTVL.